This TCR beta chain was found in a study of cytomegalovirus exposure and HLA in healthy donors. The study's findings and limits: TCR beta chains numbering more than 150 were designated cytomegalovirus-associated.

To note about this clone: Its antigen remains unidentified.

The ends lost 0 bases at V and 10 bases at J; junction bases unmatched: 4. The CDR3 runs 14 residues. Germline CDR1 is SGHDT and CDR2 is YYEEEE. The repertoire was sequenced with immunoSEQ multiplex PCR; TCRdb's copy has only in-frame clones and lacks some. The sample comprises 200,000 to 250,000 clones, approximately 87% of which are singletons, and approximately 2.5% rests with the top ten. The sequence was collected from a young man in good health and CMV-seronegative. This rearrangement joins TRBV5-6 to TRBJ2-5, with 12 bases that match TRBD2. Sequenced sample: PBMCs. This CDR3 is CASSLVLAGGDQYF. In nucleotides, the CDR3 is TGTGCCAGCAGCTTGGTCCTAGCGGGAGGGGACCAGTACTTC.